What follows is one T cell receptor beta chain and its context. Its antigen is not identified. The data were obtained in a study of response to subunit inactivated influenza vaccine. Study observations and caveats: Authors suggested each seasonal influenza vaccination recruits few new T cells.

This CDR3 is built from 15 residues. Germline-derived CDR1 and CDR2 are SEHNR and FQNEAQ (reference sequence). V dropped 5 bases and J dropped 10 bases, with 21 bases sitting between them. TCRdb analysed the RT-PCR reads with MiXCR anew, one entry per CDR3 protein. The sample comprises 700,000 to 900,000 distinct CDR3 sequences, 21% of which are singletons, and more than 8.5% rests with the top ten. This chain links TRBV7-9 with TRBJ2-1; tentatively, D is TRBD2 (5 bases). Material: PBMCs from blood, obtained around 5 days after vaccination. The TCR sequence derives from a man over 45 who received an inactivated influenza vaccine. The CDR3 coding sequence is TGTGCCAGCAGCAGAGAGGGAGTTATAGGCCGAGAGCAGTTCTTC. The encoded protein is CASSREGVIGREQFF.